This T cell receptor (beta chain) is drawn from a study of Graves' ophthalmopathy and Graves' hyperthyroidism. The study excluded patients with other autoimmune diseases, uncontrolled infections, pregnancy or lactation. The diagnostic workup employed clinical symptoms, serum thyroxine, TRAb, thyroid ultrasound and orbital computed tomography. PBMCs were density-gradient isolated from roughly 10 ml fresh blood. The sample holds many counts of this clonotype. RNA served as the template for amplifying TCR beta CDR3 regions. RT-PCR with HTBI primers came first, then second-round multiplex PCR. TCRdb reprocessed the multiplex PCR reads via MiXCR and lists one record per CDR3 protein. The sample consists of roughly 300,000 distinct CDR3 sequences, roughly 17% of them appearing once. Sequencing input: peripheral blood. The TCR originated in an adult man with Graves' ophthalmopathy.

The CDR3 DNA reads as TGTGCCAGCAGTGAAAACCATATCACGAGCTCCTACGAGCAGTACTTC. It codes for CASSENHITSSYEQYF. The gene calls are TRBV6-1 and TRBJ2-7, with no clear D. V lost 2 bases and J 0 bases, leaving 14 bases between the germline ends. The CDR3 runs to 16 residues. Germline V gives CDR1 MNHNS, CDR2 SASEGT.